One TCR beta chain is described in this entry. Its specific antigen is unknown. Base-call qualities are not available, and no considerably larger clone is one nucleotide away. Libraries came from multiplex PCR. Data came from an Illumina HiSeq 4000. To build TCR beta libraries, CDR3 regions were amplified by Arm-PCR using iRepertoire HTBI primers. PCR products were gel purified before sequencing. From the authors' description of their analysis: Gene usage analysis of CDR3 amino acid clonotypes used the 62 TRBV and around 14 TRBJ segments found across samples. COPE and FqMerger were used to merge filtered high-quality paired reads into contigs. BLAST was used to align contigs to IMGT TRBV, TRBD and TRBJ reference genes, with CDR3 defined following IMGT. Highly expanded clones were defined as clonotypes with a frequency above 0.1%. Shannon entropy served as the measure of repertoire diversity, while the Gini coefficient captured V-J evenness. A clonotype found in more than one individual was treated as public. TCRdb trimmed the raw reads at Q25, called clones with MiXCR and kept productive beta chains. Every CDR3 protein is listed once, alongside the most common genes and DNA of its rows. TCRdb, not the authors, supplied the V and J calls. In all, the sample holds about 380,000 distinct CDR3 sequences, and around 16% of those were seen once. The top ten clonotypes cover 22% of the sample.

The data originate from a study of regulatory T cells in long-lasting Graves disease (dated by TCRdb to about 2021). About the investigation overall: Newly diagnosed Graves' disease patients had taken antithyroid drugs for less than 3 months. A total of about 35 samples underwent TCR sequencing, from about 13 patients with persistent Graves' disease and 20 or so patients with newly diagnosed Graves' disease. The study was registered as a clinical trial and conducted in China. Persistent Graves' disease patients were compared with newly diagnosed Graves' disease patients by peripheral blood TCR sequencing and RNA sequencing.

The intended sense of this specimen's time point label: newly diagnosed GD, antithyroid drugs for less than 3 months. RNA was extracted from PBMCs in TRIzol for both TCR sequencing and RNA sequencing. The diagnosis of Graves' disease followed American Thyroid Association guidelines. The patients came from an endocrinology department in Xi'an, China. Each patient gave around 9 milliliters of peripheral blood, collected in an EDTA anticoagulant tube. PBMCs were isolated by Ficoll Paque Plus density gradient separation without further T cell sorting. An Agilent 2100 Bioanalyzer and agarose gel were used to assess RNA quality, and a NanoDrop 2000 was used to measure RNA concentration. General conclusions and limits of the study: Persistent Graves' disease patients showed lower TCR Shannon entropy and fewer highly expanded clones than newly diagnosed patients, suggesting clonal expansion. As a limitation, the authors acknowledged that the small sample size may reduce accuracy. Sequencing and analysis were restricted to the TCR beta chain. Patients with persistent disease shared more public clonotypes (around 3,000) than newly diagnosed patients did (approximately 990). Only peripheral blood was studied, because thyroid tissue, the primary lesion, was inaccessible.

Sequencing was performed on peripheral blood mononuclear cells (PBMCs), taken at new diagnosis, from a patient treated with antithyroid drugs. This receptor was taken from a female donor with Graves disease.

The sequence in DNA is TGCGCCAGCAGCTCGGACAGGGCTCGAAGTTGGGACTATGGCTACACCTTC. This sequence encodes CASSSDRARSWDYGYTF. The chain uses TRBV5-1 and TRBJ1-2; 8 bases in the junction line up with TRBD1. Unmatched junction bases come to 13, with V trimmed by 3 bases and J by 3 bases. The CDR3 runs 17 residues from the cysteine to the phenylalanine. Here the CDR3 DNA is all that survives: 51 bases in frame from base 1. Sequences SGHRS (CDR1) and YFSETQ (CDR2) are obtained from the germline V gene.